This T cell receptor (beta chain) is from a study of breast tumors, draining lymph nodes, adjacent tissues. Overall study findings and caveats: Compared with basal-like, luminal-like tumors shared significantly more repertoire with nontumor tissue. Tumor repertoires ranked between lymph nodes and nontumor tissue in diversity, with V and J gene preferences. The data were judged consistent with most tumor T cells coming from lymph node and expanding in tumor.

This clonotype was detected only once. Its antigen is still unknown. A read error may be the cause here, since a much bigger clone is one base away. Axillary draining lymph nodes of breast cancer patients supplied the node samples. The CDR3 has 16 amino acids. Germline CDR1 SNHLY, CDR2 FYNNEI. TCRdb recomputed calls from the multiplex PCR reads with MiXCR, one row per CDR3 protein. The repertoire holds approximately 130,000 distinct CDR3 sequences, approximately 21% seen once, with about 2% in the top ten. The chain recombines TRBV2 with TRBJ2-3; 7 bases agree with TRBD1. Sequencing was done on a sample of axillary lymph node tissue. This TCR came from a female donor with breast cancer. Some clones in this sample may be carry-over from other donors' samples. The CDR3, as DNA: TGTGCCAGCACCCAGGGACAGAGCATATTCACAGGTACGCAGTATTTT. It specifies CASTQGQSIFTGTQYF.